Below are 17 T cell receptor beta chains sequenced from a single sample in a study of blood T cell repertoires in COVID-19. Measured with immunoSEQ multiplex PCR; TCRdb has only the in-frame clones, and not every one. The sample includes 200,000 to 250,000 clones, just under 85% seen only once; the top ten take 1.5% to 2%. Sample: peripheral blood. These receptors were collected from a woman over 75 with acute or convalescent COVID-19.

This chain's CDR3 is CASRPTGGIYEQYF. The CDR3 nucleotides read TGTGCCAGTAGGCCGACGGGAGGTATCTACGAGCAGTACTTC. The chain combines TRBV7-8 with TRBJ2-7; 7 bases are shared with TRBD2. The V segment lost 9 bases and the J segment 3 bases; nucleotides outside the gene matches: 11. Per germline, CDR1 SGHVS and CDR2 FQNEAQ. The CDR3 contains 14 residues. Using reference TRBV7-8 and TRBJ2-7 for the parts outside the CDR3, the full variable domain is GAGVSQSPRYKVAKRGQDVALRCDPISGHVSLFWYQQALGQGPEFLTYFQNEAQLDKSGLPSDRFFAERPEGSVSTLKIQRTQQEDSAVYLCASRPTGGIYEQYFGPGTRLTVT.

The CDR3 sequence: CASYGGTGGGETQYF. DNA for the CDR3: TGCGCCAGCTACGGGGGCACAGGGGGCGGTGAGACCCAGTACTTC. The rearrangement links TRBV5-1 to TRBJ2-5; 9 nucleotides match TRBD1. V lost 7 bases to trimming and J lost 5 bases; unmatched junction nucleotides: 12. CDR3 size: 15 residues. The V gene's germline CDR1 is SGHRS and CDR2 YFSETQ.

This clone was recorded only once. The chain employs TRBV28 and TRBJ2-7, with D perhaps TRBD1 (5 bases). The germline V gene encodes CDR1 MDHEN and CDR2 SYDVKM. V was shortened by 4 bases and J by 3 bases, with 10 bases between the two germline ends. The CDR3 runs 13 residues. The CDR3 loop is CASSSSGHYEQYF. CDR3 DNA sequence: TGTGCCAGCAGTTCCTCAGGACACTACGAGCAGTACTTC.

The chain is built from TRBV29-1 and TRBJ1-1; TRBD1 aligns across 7 bases. The ends lost 3 bases at V and 5 bases at J; junction bases unmatched: 6. Germline V CDR1 and CDR2: SQVTM, ANQGSEA. The CDR3 contains 13 residues. The CDR3 bases are TGCAGCGTTGAGGCAGGGGGTGGGACTGAAGCTTTCTTT. As protein: CSVEAGGGTEAFF.

The rearrangement uses TRBV29-1 and TRBJ1-1, with 7 bases identical to TRBD1. Unmatched junction bases numbered 3, after V lost 4 bases and J lost 4 bases. CDR1 SQVTM and CDR2 ANQGSEA come from the germline V gene. The CDR3 sequence is 12 residues long. The CDR3 loop is CSVGQGGTEAFF. In DNA form, the CDR3 reads TGCAGCGTTGGCCAGGGGGGCACTGAAGCTTTCTTT. Looking up the rest from reference TRBV29-1 and TRBJ1-1 gives the full variable domain: SAVISQKPSRDICQRGTSLTIQCQVDSQVTMMFWYRQQPGQSLTLIATANQGSEATYESGFVIDKFPISRPNLTFSTLTVSNMSPEDSSIYLCSVGQGGTEAFFGQGTRLTVV.

The chain employs TRBV6-2 or TRBV6-3 and TRBJ1-6; D perhaps matches TRBD1 (6 bases). Germline CDR1 is MNHEY and CDR2 is SVGEGT. V lost 5 bases, J lost 12 bases, and 11 bases lay in between. There are 12 residues in the CDR3. CDR3 protein: CASSQQGEPLHF. The CDR3 DNA is TGTGCCAGCAGTCAACAGGGTGAACCCCTCCACTTT.

Of note for this clone: Other DNA sequences in this sample translate to the same CDR3. The chain is built from TRBV6-5 and TRBJ1-1; weak D call: TRBD1 (5 bases). CDR1 and CDR2 from the germline V gene are MNHEY and SVGAGI. The CDR3 runs 15 residues. Trimming cost V 0 bases and J 1 base, with 9 bases left between them. Written as DNA, the CDR3 is TGTGCCAGCAGTTACTCGTGGCAGGGGAACACTGAAGCTTTCTTT. As protein: CASSYSWQGNTEAFF.

J is TRBJ2-3 and V is TRBV18, with 7 nucleotides matching TRBD2. CDR1 is KGHSH and CDR2 is LQKENI in the germline V gene. Trimming at V came to 2 bases and at J to 1 base, leaving 3 bases not matched to a gene. The CDR3 contains 15 residues. CDR3 in amino acids: CASSPVAGGTDTQYF. For the CDR3, the DNA is TGTGCCAGCTCACCAGTCGCGGGAGGCACAGATACGCAGTATTTT.

The rearrangement uses TRBV28 and TRBJ2-5; 7 bases agree with TRBD2. J was trimmed by 0 bases and V by 3 bases; bases with no gene match: 7. The CDR3 spans 16 residues. Germline CDR1 and CDR2: MDHEN and SYDVKM. CDR3 bases: TGTGCCAGCAGTTTTTGGAGCGGGGAGTACCAAGAGACCCAGTACTTC. It specifies CASSFWSGEYQETQYF.

The chain joins TRBV7-2 to TRBJ2-1, with TRBD1 matching over 10 bases. The germline V gene encodes CDR1 SGHTA and CDR2 FQGNSA. V dropped 5 bases and J dropped 4; count of bases not matched to a gene: 5. This CDR3 has 15 residues. CDR3 residues: CASSQGQGYYNEQFF. CDR3 nucleotide sequence: TGTGCCAGCAGCCAGGGACAGGGGTATTACAATGAGCAGTTCTTC. Looking up the rest from reference TRBV7-2 and TRBJ2-1 gives the full variable domain: GAGVSQSPSNKVTEKGKDVELRCDPISGHTALYWYRQSLGQGLEFLIYFQGNSAPDKSGLPSDRFSAERTGGSVSTLTIQRTQQEDSAVYLCASSQGQGYYNEQFFGPGTRLTVL.

The count of this clone is one. CDR3 sequence (DNA): TGTGCCAGCAGCCGCAAAGAGGGCTCTGGGGCCAACGTCCTGACTTTC. It is translated as CASSRKEGSGANVLTF. V gene TRBV6-2 or TRBV6-3 combines with J gene TRBJ2-6; D is perhaps TRBD2 (5 bases). The CDR3 is 16 residues long. V gave up 6 bases and J gave up 0 bases, with 12 bases separating them. Germline loops: CDR1 MNHEY, CDR2 SVGEGT.

This clone was seen a handful of times. The chain has TRBV29-1 and TRBJ1-1; 7 bases match TRBD1. V was pared by 4 bases and J by 1 base, with 3 bases of the junction left unmatched. This CDR3 spans 13 amino acids. Germline values: CDR1 SQVTM, CDR2 ANQGSEA. The CDR3 DNA follows: TGCAGCGTTGTTGGGACAGCGAACACTGAAGCTTTCTTT. Translation gives CSVVGTANTEAFF. Filled out from reference TRBV29-1 and TRBJ1-1, the complete variable domain reads SAVISQKPSRDICQRGTSLTIQCQVDSQVTMMFWYRQQPGQSLTLIATANQGSEATYESGFVIDKFPISRPNLTFSTLTVSNMSPEDSSIYLCSVVGTANTEAFFGQGTRLTVV.

This chain uses TRBV3-1 (or the pseudogene TRBV3-2) with TRBJ2-7, with 7 bases fitting TRBD2. With 2 bases clipped from V and 5 bases from J, the junction kept 6 bases outside the gene matches. Per the germline V gene, CDR1 is LGHDT and CDR2 is YNNKEL (reference sequence). The CDR3 is made up of 14 amino acids. The CDR3 is CASSQQGLLHEQYF. DNA for the CDR3: TGTGCCAGCAGCCAACAGGGACTACTACACGAGCAGTACTTC.

The V call is TRBV7-9, the J call TRBJ1-2; 9 bases agree with TRBD1. The CDR3 consists of 15 residues. V was pared by 4 bases and J by 6 bases, with 9 bases of the junction left unmatched. Germline loops: CDR1 SEHNR, CDR2 FQNEAQ (reference sequence). The CDR3: CASSSTGTGINGYTF. CDR3 nucleotide sequence: TGTGCCAGCAGCTCCACCGGGACAGGGATCAATGGCTACACCTTC.

The J gene is TRBJ2-2, the V gene TRBV5-1, with D perhaps matching TRBD2 (5 bases). Trimming removed 1 base from V and 2 bases from J, with 9 bases in between. The CDR3 consists of 15 residues. Germline CDR1 reads SGHRS; CDR2 reads YFSETQ. The CDR3 region has the DNA TGCGCCAGCAGCTTGCTCGGGGTAAACACCGGGGAGCTGTTTTTT. Translated: CASSLLGVNTGELFF.

The chain uses TRBV4-2 and TRBJ2-1, with 8 nucleotides matching TRBD2. The CDR3 runs to 15 residues. From germline, CDR1 is LGHNA and CDR2 YNFKEQ. V trimming: 6 bases; J trimming: 0 bases; junction bases outside the gene matches: 4. This CDR3 is CASSRSGASYNEQFF. Here the CDR3 DNA reads TGTGCCAGCAGTCGTAGCGGGGCCTCCTACAATGAGCAGTTCTTC.

The rearrangement joins TRBV3-1 (or the pseudogene TRBV3-2) to TRBJ2-3, with D maybe TRBD2 (6 bases). Trimming shortened V by 4 bases and J by 6 bases, and 20 bases separated the two germline ends. The germline V gene has CDR1 LGHDT and CDR2 YNNKEL (reference sequence). CDR3 length: 16 residues. The CDR3 region has the DNA TGTGCCAGCAGCCCCCGGACTAACCGAGGGGCGGATACGCAGTATTTT. Translation gives CASSPRTNRGADTQYF.